What follows are 9 T cell receptor beta chains derived from one specimen sequenced in a study of CD8+ T cells in alopecia areata. In each case, RNA was isolated and then reverse transcribed into cDNA as the sequencing template. The repertoire was sequenced with immunoSEQ multiplex PCR; TCRdb's copy has only in-frame clones and lacks some. Among more than 95,000 clones listed, about 50% were seen once. The sequenced sample was NKG2D-low CD8+ T cells sorted from blood. The receptors derive from a human donor with alopecia areata.

This clone was seen only a few times. This chain links TRBV30 with TRBJ1-3; D remains unclear. Trimming shortened V by 4 bases and J by 0 bases, and 10 bases separated the two germline ends. Germline V lookup: CDR1 GTSNPN, CDR2 SVGIG (reference sequence). CDR3 length: 14 residues. For the CDR3, the DNA is TGTGCCTGGATAGCCGGATCCTCTGGAAACACCATATATTTT. Translation: CAWIAGSSGNTIYF.

The rearrangement links TRBV27 to TRBJ1-2; 8 bases match TRBD1. This CDR3 region has 14 residues. Trimming cost V 4 bases and J 8 bases; bases outside gene matches: 9. From germline, CDR1 is MNHEY and CDR2 SMNVEV (reference sequence). The CDR3 region is CASSWAGGEVGYTF. The CDR3 DNA sequence: TGTGCCAGCAGTTGGGCAGGGGGCGAGGTGGGCTACACCTTC.

V gene TRBV7-9 combines with J gene TRBJ2-3; 8 bases agree with TRBD1. Germline loops: CDR1 SEHNR, CDR2 FQNEAQ (reference sequence). The CDR3 has 15 residues. V dropped 6 bases and J dropped 3; count of bases not matched to a gene: 8. The DNA for the CDR3 is TGTGCCAGCAGGAAAGGGCAGGGGGCAACAGATACGCAGTATTTT. Its translation is CASRKGQGATDTQYF.

In its sample, this clone was seen a few times. This chain connects TRBV29-1 to TRBJ2-6, with unresolved D. The CDR3 is made up of 13 amino acids. The germline CDR1 and CDR2 sequences are SQVTM and ANQGSEA. The V end lost 7 bases, the J end lost 6 bases, and 13 bases lay between the germline ends. The DNA for the CDR3 is TGCAGCGGTCTTTCGGGTTCGGCCAACGTCCTGACTTTC. Translation gives CSGLSGSANVLTF.

Here the CDR3 DNA reads TGCAGCGTTGAGGTCTCAAACATTCAGTACTTC. This translates into CSVEVSNIQYF. The V gene is TRBV29-1, the J gene TRBJ2-4; no reliable D call. This CDR3 is 11 amino acids long. V gave up 3 bases and J gave up 6 bases, with 6 bases separating them. Germline CDR1 SQVTM, CDR2 ANQGSEA.

The table lists this clone with a few counts. The chain uses TRBV29-1 and TRBJ2-2; D ambiguous. The V gene's germline CDR1 is SQVTM and CDR2 ANQGSEA. Trimming pared 6 bases from V and 4 bases from J, leaving 9 bases between. There are 12 residues in the CDR3. The DNA of the CDR3 is TGCAGCGTGCCTTGGGCCACCGGGGAGCTGTTTTTT. This sequence encodes CSVPWATGELFF.

This chain links TRBV29-1 with TRBJ2-7; TRBD1 is a possible D gene (6 bases). This CDR3 is 13 amino acids long. Trimming stripped 7 bases from V and 0 bases from J, with 13 bases between. The germline CDR1 and CDR2 sequences are SQVTM and ANQGSEA. Here the CDR3 reads CSAKTGDSYEQYF. In DNA form, the CDR3 reads TGCAGCGCTAAGACAGGTGACTCCTACGAGCAGTACTTC.

The chain combines TRBV4-1 with TRBJ2-3; D remains unclear. Germline CDR1 MGHRA, CDR2 YSYEKL. The CDR3 has 15 residues. V was pared by 1 base and J by 0 bases, with 8 bases between. CDR3 loop: CASSQVHTSTDTQYF. The CDR3 DNA is TGCGCCAGCAGCCAAGTTCATACTAGCACAGATACGCAGTATTTT.

The V call is TRBV29-1, the J call TRBJ2-7; a possible D gene is TRBD1 (5 bases). V dropped 1 base and J dropped 7 bases, with 14 bases sitting between them. The CDR3 totals 13 residues. CDR1 is SQVTM and CDR2 is ANQGSEA in the germline V gene. Written as DNA, the CDR3 is TGCAGCGTTGAAGGGGCAGGGTACTTAGAGCAGTACTTC. Protein product: CSVEGAGYLEQYF.